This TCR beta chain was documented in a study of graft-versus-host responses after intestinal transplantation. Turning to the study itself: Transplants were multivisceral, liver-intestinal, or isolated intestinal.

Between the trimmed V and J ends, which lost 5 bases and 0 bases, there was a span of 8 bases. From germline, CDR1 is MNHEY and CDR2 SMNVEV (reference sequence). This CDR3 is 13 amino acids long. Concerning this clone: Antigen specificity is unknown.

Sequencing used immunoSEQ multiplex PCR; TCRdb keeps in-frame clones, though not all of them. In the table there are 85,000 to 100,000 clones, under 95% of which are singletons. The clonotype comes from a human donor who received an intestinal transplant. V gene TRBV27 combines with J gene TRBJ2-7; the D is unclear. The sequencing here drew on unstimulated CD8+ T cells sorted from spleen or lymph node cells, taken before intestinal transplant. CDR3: CASSHSYSYEQYF. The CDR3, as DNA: TGTGCCAGCAGTCACAGTTACTCCTACGAGCAGTACTTC.